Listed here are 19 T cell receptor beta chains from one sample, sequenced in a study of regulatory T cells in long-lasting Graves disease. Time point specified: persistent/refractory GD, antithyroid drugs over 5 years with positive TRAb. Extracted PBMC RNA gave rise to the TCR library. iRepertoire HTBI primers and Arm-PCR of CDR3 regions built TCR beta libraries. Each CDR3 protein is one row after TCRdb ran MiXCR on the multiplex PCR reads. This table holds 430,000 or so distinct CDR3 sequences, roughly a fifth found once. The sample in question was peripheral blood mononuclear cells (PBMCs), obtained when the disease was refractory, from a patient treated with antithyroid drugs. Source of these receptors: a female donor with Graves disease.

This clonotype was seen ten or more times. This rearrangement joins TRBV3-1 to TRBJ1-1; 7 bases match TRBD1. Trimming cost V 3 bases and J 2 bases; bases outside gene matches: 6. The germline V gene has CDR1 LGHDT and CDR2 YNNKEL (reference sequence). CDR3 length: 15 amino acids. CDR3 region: CASSHSGTANTEAFF. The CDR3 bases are TGTGCCAGCAGCCACTCTGGGACAGCAAACACTGAAGCTTTCTTT.

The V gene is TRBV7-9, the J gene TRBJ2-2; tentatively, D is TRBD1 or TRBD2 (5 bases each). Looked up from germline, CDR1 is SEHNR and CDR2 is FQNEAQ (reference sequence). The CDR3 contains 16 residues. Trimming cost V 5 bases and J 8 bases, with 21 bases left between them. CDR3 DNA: TGTGCCAGCAGCCCATCGGCGAGAATTGGGACGGGGGAGCTGTTTTTT. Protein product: CASSPSARIGTGELFF.

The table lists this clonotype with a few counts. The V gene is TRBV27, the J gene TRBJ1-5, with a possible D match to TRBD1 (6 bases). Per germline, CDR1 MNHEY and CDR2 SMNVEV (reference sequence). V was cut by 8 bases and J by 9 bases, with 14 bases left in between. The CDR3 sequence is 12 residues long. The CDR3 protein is CASAARGGPQHF. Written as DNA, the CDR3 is TGTGCCAGCGCCGCCCGAGGGGGGCCCCAGCATTTT.

DNA for the CDR3: TGTGCCAGCTCATCAGGACAGGATTACGAGCAGTACTTC. Amino acids: CASSSGQDYEQYF. The chain has TRBV18 and TRBJ2-7; 7 bases are shared with TRBD1. The V gene's germline CDR1 is KGHSH and CDR2 LQKENI. V was pared by 5 bases and J by 4 bases, with 5 bases of the junction left unmatched. The CDR3 runs 13 residues.

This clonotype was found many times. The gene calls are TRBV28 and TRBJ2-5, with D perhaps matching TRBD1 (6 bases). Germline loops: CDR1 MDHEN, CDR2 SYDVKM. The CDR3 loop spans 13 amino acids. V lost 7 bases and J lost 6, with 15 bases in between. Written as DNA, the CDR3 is TGTGCCAGCACTTTTCAGGGGTTTCAGACCCAGTACTTC. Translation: CASTFQGFQTQYF.

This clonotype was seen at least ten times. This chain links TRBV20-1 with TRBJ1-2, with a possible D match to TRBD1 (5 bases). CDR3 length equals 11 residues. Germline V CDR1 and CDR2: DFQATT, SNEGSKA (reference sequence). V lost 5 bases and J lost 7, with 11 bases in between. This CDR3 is CSAGGFGGYTF. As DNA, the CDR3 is TGCAGTGCTGGGGGTTTCGGTGGCTACACCTTC.

The CDR3 nucleotides are TGTGCCAGCAGCTTATGGCAGGGGGCCGTCTCTGGGGCCAACGTCCTGACTTTC. Its protein is CASSLWQGAVSGANVLTF. The chain couples TRBV11-1 to TRBJ2-6, with 8 bases identical to TRBD1. The CDR3 is 18 amino acids. Trimming at V came to 2 bases and at J to 0 bases, leaving 6 bases not matched to a gene. Germline assignment: CDR1 SGHAT and CDR2 FQDESV (reference sequence). Full variable domain (remainder filled in from reference TRBV11-1 and TRBJ2-6): EAEVAQSPRYKITEKSQAVAFWCDPISGHATLYWYRQILGQGPELLVQFQDESVVDDSQLPKDRFSAERLKGVDSTLKIQPAELGDSAMYLCASSLWQGAVSGANVLTFGAGSRLTVL.

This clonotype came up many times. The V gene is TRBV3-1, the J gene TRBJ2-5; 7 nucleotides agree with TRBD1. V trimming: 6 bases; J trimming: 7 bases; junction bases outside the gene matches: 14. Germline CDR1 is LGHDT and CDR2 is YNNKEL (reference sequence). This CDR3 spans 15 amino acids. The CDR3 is CASRRTGQPEGTQYF. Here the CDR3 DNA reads TGTGCCAGCAGGCGAACGGGACAGCCCGAAGGGACCCAGTACTTC.

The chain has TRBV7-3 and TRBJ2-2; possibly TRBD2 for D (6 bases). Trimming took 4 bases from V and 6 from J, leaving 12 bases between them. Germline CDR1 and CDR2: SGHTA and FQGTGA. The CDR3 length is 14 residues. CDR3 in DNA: TGTGCCAGCAGCTCCAATCCGGGGGCCGGGGAGCTGTTTTTT. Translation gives CASSSNPGAGELFF. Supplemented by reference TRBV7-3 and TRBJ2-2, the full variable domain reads GAGVSQTPSNKVTEKGKYVELRCDPISGHTALYWYRQSLGQGPEFLIYFQGTGAADDSGLPNDRFFAVRPEGSVSTLKIQRTERGDSAVYLCASSSNPGAGELFFGEGSRLTVL.

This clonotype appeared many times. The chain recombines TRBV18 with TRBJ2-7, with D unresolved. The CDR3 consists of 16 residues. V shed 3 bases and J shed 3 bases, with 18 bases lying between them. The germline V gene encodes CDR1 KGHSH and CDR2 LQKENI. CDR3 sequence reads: CASSPLKGTELYEQYF. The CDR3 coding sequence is TGTGCCAGCTCACCTCTCAAAGGTACAGAGCTCTACGAGCAGTACTTC.

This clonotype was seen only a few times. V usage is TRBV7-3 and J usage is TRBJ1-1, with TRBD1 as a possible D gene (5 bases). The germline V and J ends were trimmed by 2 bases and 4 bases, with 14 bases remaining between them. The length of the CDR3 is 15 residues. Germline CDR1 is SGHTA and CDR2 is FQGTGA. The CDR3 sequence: CASSLGWGSGTEAFF. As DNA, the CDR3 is TGTGCCAGCAGCTTAGGTTGGGGGTCGGGCACTGAAGCTTTCTTT.

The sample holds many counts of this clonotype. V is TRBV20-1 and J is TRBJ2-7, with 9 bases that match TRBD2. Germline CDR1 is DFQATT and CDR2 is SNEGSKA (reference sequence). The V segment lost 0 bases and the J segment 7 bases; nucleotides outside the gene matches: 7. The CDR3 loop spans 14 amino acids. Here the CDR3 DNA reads TGCAGTGCTAGAGAGGCGGCGGGAGGGTGGGAGCAGTACTTC. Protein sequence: CSAREAAGGWEQYF.

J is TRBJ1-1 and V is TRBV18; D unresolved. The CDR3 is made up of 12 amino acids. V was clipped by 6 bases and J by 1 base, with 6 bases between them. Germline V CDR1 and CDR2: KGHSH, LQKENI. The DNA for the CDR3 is TGTGCCAGCTCGGACCGGAACACTGAAGCTTTCTTT. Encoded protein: CASSDRNTEAFF.

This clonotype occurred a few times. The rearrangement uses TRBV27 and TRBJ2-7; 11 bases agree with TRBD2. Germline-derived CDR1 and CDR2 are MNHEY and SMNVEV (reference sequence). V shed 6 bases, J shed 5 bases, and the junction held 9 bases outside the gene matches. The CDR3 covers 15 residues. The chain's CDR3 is CASSPTSGSGNEQYF. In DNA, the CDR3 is TGTGCCAGCAGCCCCACTAGCGGGAGTGGCAACGAGCAGTACTTC.

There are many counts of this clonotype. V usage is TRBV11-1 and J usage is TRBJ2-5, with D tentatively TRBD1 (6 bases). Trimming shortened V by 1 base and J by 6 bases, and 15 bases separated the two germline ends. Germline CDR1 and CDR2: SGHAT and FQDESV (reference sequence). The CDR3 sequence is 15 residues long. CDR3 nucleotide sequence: TGTGCCAGCAGCTTAGTGGAGACAGGAGGACAGACCCAGTACTTC. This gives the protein CASSLVETGGQTQYF. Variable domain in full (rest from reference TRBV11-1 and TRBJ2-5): EAEVAQSPRYKITEKSQAVAFWCDPISGHATLYWYRQILGQGPELLVQFQDESVVDDSQLPKDRFSAERLKGVDSTLKIQPAELGDSAMYLCASSLVETGGQTQYFGPGTRLLVL.

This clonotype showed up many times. Here the CDR3 reads CASRNENTEAFF. CDR3 coding DNA: TGTGCCAGCAGGAACGAGAACACTGAAGCTTTCTTT. The V gene is TRBV7-9, the J gene TRBJ1-1; D gene uncertain. The CDR3 has 12 residues. V lost 6 bases, J lost 1 base, and 6 bases lay in between. Per germline, CDR1 SEHNR and CDR2 FQNEAQ (reference sequence).

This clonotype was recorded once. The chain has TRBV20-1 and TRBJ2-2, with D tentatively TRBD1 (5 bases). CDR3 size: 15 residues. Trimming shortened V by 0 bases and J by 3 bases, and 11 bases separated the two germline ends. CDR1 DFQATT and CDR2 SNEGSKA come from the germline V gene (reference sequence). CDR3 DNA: TGCAGTGCTAGAGATCAGGGCCAATACACCGGGGAGCTGTTTTTT. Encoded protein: CSARDQGQYTGELFF.

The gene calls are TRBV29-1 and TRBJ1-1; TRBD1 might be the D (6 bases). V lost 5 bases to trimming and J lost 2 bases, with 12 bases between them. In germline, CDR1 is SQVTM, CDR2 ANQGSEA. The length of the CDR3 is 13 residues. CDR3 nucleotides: TGCAGCGTTCATGGACAGCTAAACACTGAAGCTTTCTTT. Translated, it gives CSVHGQLNTEAFF. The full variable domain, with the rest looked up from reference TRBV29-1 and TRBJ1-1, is SAVISQKPSRDICQRGTSLTIQCQVDSQVTMMFWYRQQPGQSLTLIATANQGSEATYESGFVIDKFPISRPNLTFSTLTVSNMSPEDSSIYLCSVHGQLNTEAFFGQGTRLTVV.

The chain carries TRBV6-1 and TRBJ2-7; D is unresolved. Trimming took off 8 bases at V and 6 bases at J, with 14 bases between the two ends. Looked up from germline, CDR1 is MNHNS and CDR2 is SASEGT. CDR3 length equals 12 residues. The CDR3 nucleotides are TGTGCCAGCTCTCTATCCTTCGGCGAGCAGTACTTC. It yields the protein CASSLSFGEQYF.